This T cell receptor (beta chain) appears in the sequencing data of a study of cytomegalovirus exposure and HLA in healthy donors. General study results and limits: Several of the most significant clusters appeared, in a later analysis, to be linked to common viral pathogens. Many donors carried some public TCRs, although rarity characterized most TCR sequences.

Trimming took off 4 bases at V and 2 bases at J, with 11 bases between the two ends. Germline V gene data show CDR1 as SGHNT and CDR2 as YYREEE (reference sequence). This CDR3 contains 14 residues. Amplification used 60 Vbeta primers and 13 Jbeta primers. The assay was immunoSEQ multiplex PCR, and TCRdb's table has in-frame clones only and misses some. Of fewer than 250,000 clones listed, approximately 83% are singletons. Regarding this clone: As yet, its antigen is unknown.

The chain recombines TRBV5-4 with TRBJ2-3; D is perhaps TRBD1 (7 bases). The clonotype originates from a woman aged 45-65 years in good health and CMV-seropositive. Input material: PBMCs. CDR3 protein: CASSGGTATDTQYF. CDR3 sequence (DNA): TGTGCCAGCAGCGGCGGGACAGCCACAGATACGCAGTATTTT.